Shown below are 26 T cell receptor beta chains from a single sample sequenced in a study of OX40 agonist ivuxolimab in advanced cancers. This table comes from immunoSEQ multiplex PCR, and its TCRdb copy is limited to in-frame clones, with some not included. Of roughly 56,000 clones in the sample, about 85% were seen once. Sample: CD4+ or CD8+ T cells sorted from blood, taken in a trial of the OX40 agonist ivuxolimab. The receptor set was obtained from an adult with an advanced solid tumor such as melanoma, head and neck, liver or kidney cancer.

There are a few counts of this clone. The V gene is TRBV6-5, the J gene TRBJ2-7; D may be TRBD1 (5 bases). V was cut by 6 bases and J by 3 bases, with 6 bases left in between. The germline CDR1 and CDR2 sequences are MNHEY and SVGAGI. This CDR3 has 11 residues. Here the CDR3 DNA reads TGTGCCAGCAGGCAGGGCTACGAGCAGTACTTC. Amino acids: CASRQGYEQYF.

The genes are TRBV5-1 and TRBJ2-2, with D possibly TRBD1 on 6 matching bases. CDR3 size: 14 residues. Trimming shortened V by 4 bases and J by 5 bases, and 12 bases separated the two germline ends. Per germline, CDR1 SGHRS and CDR2 YFSETQ. CDR3: CASSLLTGTGELFF. The CDR3, as DNA: TGCGCCAGCAGCCTGCTCACAGGGACCGGGGAGCTGTTTTTT.

CDR3 DNA: TGCGCCAGCAGCCAACCGGGACAGTTACTCTCTGGGGCCAACGTCCTGACTTTC. It encodes CASSQPGQLLSGANVLTF. The gene calls are TRBV4-1 and TRBJ2-6; TRBD1 matches 7 bases. Germline-derived CDR1 and CDR2 are MGHRA and YSYEKL. This CDR3 region has 18 residues. The V and J ends lost 2 bases and 0 bases, in that order; junction bases with no gene match: 7.

This clone was observed a single time. This chain joins TRBV7-8 and TRBJ1-1, with 7 positions matching TRBD1. The CDR3 contains 13 residues. Germline values: CDR1 SGHVS, CDR2 FQNEAQ. J gave up 9 bases and V 5 bases, and 9 bases lay outside the gene matches. The CDR3 is CASSATRQGKAFF. As DNA, the CDR3 is TGTGCCAGCAGCGCTACTAGACAGGGCAAAGCTTTCTTT.

The chain combines TRBV19 with TRBJ1-1; possibly TRBD1 for D (6 bases). The CDR3 totals 14 residues. Germline values: CDR1 LNHDA, CDR2 SQIVND (reference sequence). V was clipped by 6 bases and J by 1 base, with 12 bases between them. CDR3 sequence (DNA): TGTGCCAGTAGGGTGACAGGAACGAACACTGAAGCTTTCTTT. It codes for CASRVTGTNTEAFF.

V and J are TRBV6-5 and TRBJ1-1; tentatively, D is TRBD1 (5 bases). The CDR3 covers 12 residues. Deletions cut 7 bases from V and 6 bases from J, with 12 bases between. The V gene's germline CDR1 is MNHEY and CDR2 SVGAGI. CDR3 nucleotides: TGTGCCAGCACTCCTGGGGGGGCTGAAGCTTTCTTT. Translating it yields CASTPGGAEAFF.

This clone was counted between two and nine times. The genes are TRBV18 and TRBJ2-3; no firm D call. Trimming removed 2 bases at V and 0 bases at J, with 6 bases between. CDR3 size: 14 residues. Germline values: CDR1 KGHSH, CDR2 LQKENI. The CDR3 is CASSPFASTDTQYF. CDR3 coding DNA: TGTGCCAGCTCACCATTTGCCAGCACAGATACGCAGTATTTT.

The chain recombines TRBV19 with TRBJ2-2, with 7 nucleotides matching TRBD1. Germline CDR1 reads LNHDA; CDR2 reads SQIVND (reference sequence). The CDR3 runs to 13 residues. Trimming removed 5 bases from V and 7 bases from J; junction bases left unmatched: 4. CDR3 DNA sequence: TGTGCCAGTAGTCTTCAGGGGGTCGGGGAGCTGTTTTTT. Its translation: CASSLQGVGELFF.

This sequence joins TRBV5-8 and TRBJ1-2, with D unclear. The germline gives CDR1 SGHTS, CDR2 YDEGEE. The CDR3 totals 14 residues. Trimming took off 4 bases at V and 3 bases at J, with 13 bases between the two ends. CDR3 in DNA: TGTGCCAGCAGCCAAATCCGGGGATACTATGGCTACACCTTC. Amino acid sequence: CASSQIRGYYGYTF.

The chain combines TRBV14 with TRBJ1-4, with a weak D call TRBD1 (6 bases). Germline CDR1 reads SGHDN; CDR2 reads FVKESK. The V gene lost 4 bases and the J gene lost 4 bases, with 13 bases spanning the gap. This CDR3 is built from 15 residues. CDR3 in amino acids: CASSPTGMGNEKLFF. The CDR3 coding sequence is TGTGCCAGCAGCCCTACAGGGATGGGTAATGAAAAACTGTTTTTT. Variable domain in full (rest from reference TRBV14 and TRBJ1-4): EAGVTQFPSHSVIEKGQTVTLRCDPISGHDNLYWYRRVMGKEIKFLLHFVKESKQDESGMPNNRFLAERTGGTYSTLKVQPAELEDSGVYFCASSPTGMGNEKLFFGSGTQLSVL.

The V call is TRBV28, the J call TRBJ2-1, with 11 bases aligning to TRBD2. The CDR3 extends over 17 amino acids. Germline CDR1 and CDR2: MDHEN and SYDVKM. J gave up 3 bases and V 4 bases, and 8 bases lay outside the gene matches. CDR3 nucleotides: TGTGCCAGCAGTTCTAGCGGGAGGAAAGTTTACTACAATGAGCAGTTCTTC. This gives the protein CASSSSGRKVYYNEQFF.

CDR3 region: CASTPQDNQPQHF. Written as DNA, the CDR3 is TGTGCCAGCACCCCACAAGACAATCAGCCCCAGCATTTT. The genes are TRBV28 and TRBJ1-5, with unresolved D. The germline CDR1 and CDR2 sequences are MDHEN and SYDVKM. The CDR3 extends over 13 amino acids. V was trimmed by 7 bases and J by 3 bases, leaving 10 bases between them.

V is TRBV4-2 and J is TRBJ2-5, with D possibly being TRBD1 (5 bases). Between the trimmed V and J ends, which lost 0 bases and 0 bases, there was a span of 8 bases. CDR1 is LGHNA, CDR2 YNFKEQ, per germline. The CDR3 contains 15 residues. DNA of the CDR3: TGTGCCAGCAGCCAAGATGGGGCTAACCAAGAGACCCAGTACTTC. Amino acids: CASSQDGANQETQYF.

The rearrangement joins TRBV18 to TRBJ1-2; 7 nucleotides match TRBD1. The CDR3 extends over 13 amino acids. CDR1 is KGHSH, CDR2 LQKENI, per germline. The V gene end was trimmed by 3 bases and the J gene end by 8 bases; junction bases not matched to a gene: 6. CDR3 sequence reads: CASSPQGVDGYTF. DNA for the CDR3: TGTGCCAGCTCACCTCAGGGGGTCGACGGCTACACCTTC. Complete variable domain (other parts from reference TRBV18 and TRBJ1-2): NAGVMQNPRHLVRRRGQEARLRCSPMKGHSHVYWYRQLPEEGLKFMVYLQKENIIDESGMPKERFSAEFPKEGPSILRIQQVVRGDSAAYFCASSPQGVDGYTFGSGTRLTVV.

V gene TRBV6-5 combines with J gene TRBJ2-7, with D maybe TRBD1 (6 bases). This CDR3 spans 12 amino acids. V was shortened by 5 bases and J by 3 bases, with 8 bases between the two germline ends. The germline V gene encodes CDR1 MNHEY and CDR2 SVGAGI. CDR3: CASSIQGYEQYF. The CDR3 coding sequence is TGTGCCAGCAGTATACAGGGCTACGAGCAGTACTTC.

This clone was detected only a few times. The rearrangement joins TRBV28 to TRBJ2-1, with 9 bases aligning to TRBD2. The CDR3 extends over 19 amino acids. Trimming cost V 3 bases and J 5 bases; bases outside gene matches: 17. Germline loops: CDR1 MDHEN, CDR2 SYDVKM. The CDR3 DNA reads TGTGCCAGCAGTTTCTTGAAAAGCGGGAGGACAATAATACACAATGAGCAGTTCTTC. Its protein is CASSFLKSGRTIIHNEQFF.

The rearrangement joins TRBV4-1 to TRBJ2-1; D is ambiguous. The length of the CDR3 is 17 residues. Germline lookup yields CDR1 MGHRA and CDR2 YSYEKL. V was cut by 3 bases and J by 6 bases, with 21 bases left in between. The CDR3: CASSHHGVSRYSNEQFF. As DNA, the CDR3 is TGCGCCAGCAGCCACCATGGCGTGAGTCGTTATTCCAATGAGCAGTTCTTC.

The V and J genes are TRBV6-5 and TRBJ1-2; tentative D call: TRBD1 (5 bases). The V end was cut by 4 bases, the J end by 4 bases, with 19 bases between. The CDR3 totals 16 residues. Per the germline V gene, CDR1 is MNHEY and CDR2 is SVGAGI. The CDR3 is CASSFNSGEEGYGYTF. As DNA, the CDR3 is TGTGCCAGCAGTTTTAATTCGGGGGAAGAAGGCTATGGCTACACCTTC.

The rearrangement links TRBV2 to TRBJ2-1, with D perhaps TRBD1 (5 bases). CDR1 is SNHLY, CDR2 FYNNEI, per germline. Trimming shortened V by 3 bases and J by 4 bases, and 13 bases separated the two germline ends. The CDR3 spans 15 residues. CDR3 sequence: CASSDTGDSYNEQFF. In DNA, the CDR3 is TGTGCCAGCAGTGACACCGGTGACAGTTACAATGAGCAGTTCTTC.

The rearrangement uses TRBV11-3 and TRBJ1-1, with 10 bases matching TRBD1. CDR1 and CDR2 (germline): SGHNT, YENEEA. CDR3 size: 15 residues. Trimming at V came to 4 bases and at J to 3 bases, leaving 5 bases not matched to a gene. This CDR3 reads CASSWTGGQYTEAFF. CDR3 nucleotide sequence: TGTGCCAGCAGCTGGACAGGGGGACAGTACACTGAAGCTTTCTTT.

The V and J genes are TRBV4-3 and TRBJ2-7, with D unresolved. V shed 0 bases and J shed 3 bases, with 3 bases lying between them. The CDR3 consists of 12 residues. Germline lookup yields CDR1 LGHNA and CDR2 YSLEER. The CDR3 protein is CASSQEDYEQYF. CDR3 nucleotide sequence: TGCGCCAGCAGCCAAGAAGACTACGAGCAGTACTTC.

The CDR3, as DNA: TGTGCCAGCAGCGTCGAGCAGAACACTGAAGCTTTCTTT. Amino acid sequence: CASSVEQNTEAFF. The chain employs TRBV9 and TRBJ1-1; D gene unclear. Trimming cost V 2 bases and J 1 base, with 6 bases left between them. Germline lookup yields CDR1 SGDLS and CDR2 YYNGEE. The CDR3 extends over 13 amino acids. The full variable domain, rest sourced from reference TRBV9 and TRBJ1-1, is DSGVTQTPKHLITATGQRVTLRCSPRSGDLSVYWYQQSLDQGLQFLIQYYNGEERAKGNILERFSAQQFPDLHSELNLSSLELGDSALYFCASSVEQNTEAFFGQGTRLTVV.

This sequence joins TRBV6-5 and TRBJ2-1; TRBD1 agrees at 7 bases. V was clipped by 8 bases and J by 3 bases; unmatched bases: 10. The CDR3 is made up of 15 amino acids. Germline V gene lookup returns CDR1 MNHEY and CDR2 SVGAGI. The CDR3, as DNA: TGTGCCAGCCCTTTAAAGGCAGGGGGCTACAATGAGCAGTTCTTC. It translates to CASPLKAGGYNEQFF.

The V call is TRBV11-3, the J call TRBJ2-7, with D possibly being TRBD1 or TRBD2 (5 bases each). CDR1 is SGHNT and CDR2 is YENEEA in the germline V gene. This CDR3 is built from 14 residues. Deletions cut 5 bases from V and 2 bases from J, with 13 bases between. The CDR3 here is CASSAHQGPYEQYF. The CDR3 DNA sequence: TGTGCCAGCAGCGCACATCAGGGACCCTACGAGCAGTACTTC. Combining the CDR3 with reference TRBV11-3 and TRBJ2-7 gives the whole variable domain EAGVVQSPRYKIIEKKQPVAFWCNPISGHNTLYWYLQNLGQGPELLIRYENEEAVDDSQLPKDRFSAERLKGVDSTLKIQPAELGDSAVYLCASSAHQGPYEQYFGPGTRLTVT.

This clone has just one count. The chain uses TRBV14 and TRBJ2-5; the match to TRBD1 covers 7 bases. The V gene's germline CDR1 is SGHDN and CDR2 FVKESK. The V and J ends lost 3 bases and 2 bases, in that order; junction bases with no gene match: 6. The CDR3 loop spans 15 amino acids. The DNA for the CDR3 is TGTGCCAGCAGCCACGGGACAGCCGAACAAGAGACCCAGTACTTC. This sequence encodes CASSHGTAEQETQYF.

The rearrangement uses TRBV19 and TRBJ2-2; TRBD1 matches 8 bases. V gave up 7 bases and J gave up 7 bases; unmatched junction bases: 8. Germline V CDR1 and CDR2: LNHDA, SQIVND (reference sequence). This CDR3 comprises 14 residues. In nucleotides, the CDR3 is TGTGCCAGTATCCCGGACAGGGCGTTCGGGGAGCTGTTTTTT. Its translation is CASIPDRAFGELFF.